A few counts support the clone carrying this TCR beta chain. Its antigen is not known. Patients were left out if they had other autoimmune diseases, uncontrolled infections, pregnancy or lactation. The data stem from a study of Graves' ophthalmopathy and Graves' hyperthyroidism. The study's findings and limits: Detection in blood was also observed for most expanded thyroid clonotypes above 0.001 frequency. Discrimination between ophthalmopathy and stable hyperthyroidism by a 13-signature model showed approximately 89% sensitivity and roughly 80% specificity.

Scientists amplified the TCR beta CDR3 regions from RNA transcripts. First-round RT-PCR used HTBI primers; second-round multiplex PCR followed. TCRdb passed the multiplex PCR reads through MiXCR, listing each CDR3 protein once. The table lists about 220,000 distinct CDR3 sequences, roughly a fifth of them singletons, with about 40% in the top ten. This TCR derives from a woman aged 45-59 years with Graves' ophthalmopathy. Specimen: peripheral blood.

CDR3 loop: CASSQSGWDRANYGYTF. The CDR3 region has the DNA TGTGCCAGCAGCCAATCCGGTTGGGACCGAGCTAACTATGGCTACACCTTC. The rearrangement uses TRBV4-2 and TRBJ1-2; tentative D call: TRBD1 (5 bases). The CDR3 consists of 17 residues. Germline assignment: CDR1 LGHNA and CDR2 YNFKEQ. V shed 2 bases and J shed 0 bases, with 16 bases lying between them.